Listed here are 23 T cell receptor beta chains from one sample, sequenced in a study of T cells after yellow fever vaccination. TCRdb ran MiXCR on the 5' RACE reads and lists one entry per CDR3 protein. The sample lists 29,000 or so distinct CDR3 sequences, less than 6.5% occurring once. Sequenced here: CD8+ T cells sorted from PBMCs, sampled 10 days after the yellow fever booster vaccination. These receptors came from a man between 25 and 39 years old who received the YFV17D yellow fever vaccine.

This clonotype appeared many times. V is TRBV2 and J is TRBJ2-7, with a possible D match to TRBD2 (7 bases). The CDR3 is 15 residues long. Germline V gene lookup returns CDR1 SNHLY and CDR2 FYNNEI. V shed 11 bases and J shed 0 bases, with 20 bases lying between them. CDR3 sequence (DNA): TGTGCCGCTGGAGGGGGGGACCCGAGCTCCTACGAGCAGTACTTC. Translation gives CAAGGGDPSSYEQYF.

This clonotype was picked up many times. This CDR3 reads CASSVALTPGQLGELFF. CDR3 DNA: TGTGCCAGCAGCGTAGCCTTGACGCCGGGACAACTCGGGGAGCTGTTTTTT. This chain uses TRBV9 with TRBJ2-2; D is perhaps TRBD1 (6 bases). Trimming removed 0 bases at V and 7 bases at J, with 19 bases between. Germline V CDR1 and CDR2: SGDLS, YYNGEE. CDR3 length: 17 amino acids.

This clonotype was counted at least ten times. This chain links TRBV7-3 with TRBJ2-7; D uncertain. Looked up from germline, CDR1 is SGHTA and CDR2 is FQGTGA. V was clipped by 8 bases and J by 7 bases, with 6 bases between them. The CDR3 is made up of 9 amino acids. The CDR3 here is CASPGEQYF. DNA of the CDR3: TGTGCCAGCCCTGGGGAGCAGTACTTC.

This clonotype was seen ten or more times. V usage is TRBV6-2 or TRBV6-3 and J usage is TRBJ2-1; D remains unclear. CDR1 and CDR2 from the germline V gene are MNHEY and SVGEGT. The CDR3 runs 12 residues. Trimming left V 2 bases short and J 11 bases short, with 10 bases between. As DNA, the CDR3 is TGTGCCAGCAGTTACCAGCTCTGGCAGCAGTTCTTC. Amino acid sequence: CASSYQLWQQFF.

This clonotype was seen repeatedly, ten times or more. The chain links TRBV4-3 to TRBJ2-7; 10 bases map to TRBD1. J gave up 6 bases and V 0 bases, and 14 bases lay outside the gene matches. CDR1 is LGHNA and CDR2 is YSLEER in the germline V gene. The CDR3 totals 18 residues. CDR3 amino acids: CASSQDGTGAGPSGEQYF. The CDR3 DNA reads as TGCGCCAGCAGCCAAGATGGGACAGGGGCCGGCCCCTCCGGCGAGCAGTACTTC.

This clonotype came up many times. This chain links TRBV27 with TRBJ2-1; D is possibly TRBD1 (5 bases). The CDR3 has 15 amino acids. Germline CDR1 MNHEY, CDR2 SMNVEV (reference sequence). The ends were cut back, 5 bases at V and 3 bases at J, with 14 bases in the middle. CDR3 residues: CASSPPGFSYNEQFF. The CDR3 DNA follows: TGTGCCAGCAGTCCCCCAGGGTTCAGCTACAATGAGCAGTTCTTC.

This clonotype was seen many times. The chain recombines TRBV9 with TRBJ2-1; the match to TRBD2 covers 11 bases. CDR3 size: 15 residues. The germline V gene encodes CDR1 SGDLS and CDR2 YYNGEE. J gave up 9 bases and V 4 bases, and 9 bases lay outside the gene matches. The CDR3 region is CASSPRLAGLVEQFF. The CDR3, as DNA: TGTGCCAGCAGCCCCCGACTAGCGGGGCTGGTTGAGCAGTTCTTC. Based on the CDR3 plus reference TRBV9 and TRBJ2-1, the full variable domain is DSGVTQTPKHLITATGQRVTLRCSPRSGDLSVYWYQQSLDQGLQFLIQYYNGEERAKGNILERFSAQQFPDLHSELNLSSLELGDSALYFCASSPRLAGLVEQFFGPGTRLTVL.

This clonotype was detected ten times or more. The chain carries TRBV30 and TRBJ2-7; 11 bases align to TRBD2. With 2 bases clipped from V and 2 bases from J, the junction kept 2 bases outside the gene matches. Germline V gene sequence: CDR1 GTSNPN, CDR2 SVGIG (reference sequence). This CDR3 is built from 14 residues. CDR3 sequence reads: CAWSLLAGAYEQYF. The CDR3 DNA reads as TGTGCCTGGAGTTTACTAGCGGGAGCCTACGAGCAGTACTTC.

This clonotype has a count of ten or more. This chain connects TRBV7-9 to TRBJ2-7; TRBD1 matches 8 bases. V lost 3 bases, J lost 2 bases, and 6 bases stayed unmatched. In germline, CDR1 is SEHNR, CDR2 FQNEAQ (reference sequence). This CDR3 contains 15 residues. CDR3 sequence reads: CASSFVRGHPYEQYF. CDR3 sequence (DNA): TGTGCCAGCAGCTTTGTCAGGGGGCACCCCTACGAGCAGTACTTC.

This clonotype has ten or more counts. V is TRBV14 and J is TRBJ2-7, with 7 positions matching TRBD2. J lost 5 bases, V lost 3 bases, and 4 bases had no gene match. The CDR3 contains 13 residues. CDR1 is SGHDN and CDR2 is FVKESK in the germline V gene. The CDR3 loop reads CASSQGLRNEQYF. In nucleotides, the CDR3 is TGTGCCAGCAGCCAGGGACTAAGGAACGAGCAGTACTTC.

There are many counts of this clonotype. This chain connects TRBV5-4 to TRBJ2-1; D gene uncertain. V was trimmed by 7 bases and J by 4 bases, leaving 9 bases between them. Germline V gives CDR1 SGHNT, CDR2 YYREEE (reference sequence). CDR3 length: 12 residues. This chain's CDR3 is CASYEDYNEQFF. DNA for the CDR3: TGTGCCAGCTACGAAGATTACAATGAGCAGTTCTTC. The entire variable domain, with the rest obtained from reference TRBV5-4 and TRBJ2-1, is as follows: ETGVTQSPTHLIKTRGQQVTLRCSSQSGHNTVSWYQQALGQGPQFIFQYYREEENGRGNFPPRFSGLQFPNYSSELNVNALELDDSALYLCASYEDYNEQFFGPGTRLTVL.

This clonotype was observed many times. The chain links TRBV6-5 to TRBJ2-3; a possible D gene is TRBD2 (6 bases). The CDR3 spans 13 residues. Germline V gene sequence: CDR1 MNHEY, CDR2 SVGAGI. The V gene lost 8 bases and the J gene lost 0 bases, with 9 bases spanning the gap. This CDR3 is CASRGTSTDTQYF. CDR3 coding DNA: TGTGCCAGCCGGGGGACTAGCACAGATACGCAGTATTTT.

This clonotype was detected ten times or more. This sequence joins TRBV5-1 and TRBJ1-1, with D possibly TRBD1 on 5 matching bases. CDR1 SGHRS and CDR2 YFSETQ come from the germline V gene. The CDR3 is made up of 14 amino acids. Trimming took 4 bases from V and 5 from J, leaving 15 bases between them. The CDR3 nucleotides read TGCGCCAGCAGCCGTTGGGAGGGGTGGACTGAAGCTTTCTTT. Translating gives CASSRWEGWTEAFF.

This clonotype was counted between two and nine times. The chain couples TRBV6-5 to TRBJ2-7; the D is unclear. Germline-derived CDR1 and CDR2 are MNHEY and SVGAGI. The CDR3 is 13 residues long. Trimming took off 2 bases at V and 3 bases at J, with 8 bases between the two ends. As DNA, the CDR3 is TGTGCCAGCAGTTACGACCAATACTACGAGCAGTACTTC. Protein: CASSYDQYYEQYF.

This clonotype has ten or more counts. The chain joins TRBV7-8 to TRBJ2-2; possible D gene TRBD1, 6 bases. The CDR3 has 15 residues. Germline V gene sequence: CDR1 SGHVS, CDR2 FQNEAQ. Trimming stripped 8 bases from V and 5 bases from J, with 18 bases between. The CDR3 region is CASVAQGIKTGELFF. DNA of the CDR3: TGTGCCAGCGTGGCGCAGGGGATCAAGACCGGGGAGCTGTTTTTT.

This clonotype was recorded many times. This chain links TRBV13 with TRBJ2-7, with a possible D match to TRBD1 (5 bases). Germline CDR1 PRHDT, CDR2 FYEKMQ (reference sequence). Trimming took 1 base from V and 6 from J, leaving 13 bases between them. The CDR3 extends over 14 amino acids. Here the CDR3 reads CASSLVGGQIEQYF. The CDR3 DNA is TGTGCCAGCAGCTTAGTAGGTGGACAAATCGAGCAGTACTTC.

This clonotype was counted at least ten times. In DNA form, the CDR3 reads TGTGCCATCAGTGACAGGGGAGAGGGCACCGGGGAGCTGTTTTTT. It yields the protein CAISDRGEGTGELFF. The rearrangement uses TRBV10-3 and TRBJ2-2, with D perhaps matching TRBD1 (6 bases). This CDR3 is 15 amino acids long. Per the germline V gene, CDR1 is ENHRY and CDR2 is SYGVKD. V lost 3 bases and J 4 bases, leaving 12 bases between the germline ends.

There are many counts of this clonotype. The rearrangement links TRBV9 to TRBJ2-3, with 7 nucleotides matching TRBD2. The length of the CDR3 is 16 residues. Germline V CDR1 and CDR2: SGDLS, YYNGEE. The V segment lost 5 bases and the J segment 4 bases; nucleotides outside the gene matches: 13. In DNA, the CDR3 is TGTGCCAGCAGTGCGCTAGCGGAGCCCGCATCAGATACGCAGTATTTT. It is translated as CASSALAEPASDTQYF.

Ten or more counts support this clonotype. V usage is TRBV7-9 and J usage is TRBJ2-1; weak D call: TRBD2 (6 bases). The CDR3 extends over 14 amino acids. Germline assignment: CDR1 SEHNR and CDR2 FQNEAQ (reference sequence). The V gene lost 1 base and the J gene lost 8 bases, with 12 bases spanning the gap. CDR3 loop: CASSLGGSGYEQFF. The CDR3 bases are TGTGCCAGCAGCTTAGGTGGGAGCGGGTATGAGCAGTTCTTC.

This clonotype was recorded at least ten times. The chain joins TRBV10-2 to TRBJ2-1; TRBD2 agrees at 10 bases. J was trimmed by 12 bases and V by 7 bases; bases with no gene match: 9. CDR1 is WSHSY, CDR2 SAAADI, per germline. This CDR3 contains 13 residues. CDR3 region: CASTSSGSHGQFF. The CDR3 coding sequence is TGCGCCAGCACCTCTAGCGGGAGTCACGGGCAGTTCTTC.

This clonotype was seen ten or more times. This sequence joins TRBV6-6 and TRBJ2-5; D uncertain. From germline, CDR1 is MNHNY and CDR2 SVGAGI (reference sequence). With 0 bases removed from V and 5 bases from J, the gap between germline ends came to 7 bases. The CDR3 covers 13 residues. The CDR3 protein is CASSYSRMETQYF. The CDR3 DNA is TGTGCCAGCAGTTACTCGAGAATGGAGACCCAGTACTTC.

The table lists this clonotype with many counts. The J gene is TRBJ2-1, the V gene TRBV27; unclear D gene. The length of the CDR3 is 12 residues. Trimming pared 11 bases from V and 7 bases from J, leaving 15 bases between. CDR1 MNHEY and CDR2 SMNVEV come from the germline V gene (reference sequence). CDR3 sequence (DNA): TGTGCCTCCCTCTCTTGGTCAAATGAGCAGTTCTTC. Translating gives CASLSWSNEQFF.

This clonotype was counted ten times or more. The CDR3 DNA follows: TGTGCCTGGACGGCCGGCCAAGAGACCCAGTACTTC. As protein: CAWTAGQETQYF. The chain couples TRBV30 to TRBJ2-5; D remains ambiguous. From germline, CDR1 is GTSNPN and CDR2 SVGIG (reference sequence). The V end lost 4 bases, the J end lost 1 base, and 7 bases lay between the germline ends. The CDR3 extends over 12 amino acids.